These 18 T cell receptor beta chains were sequenced from one sample in a study of T cell responses to AZD1222 COVID-19 vaccine. Assay used: immunoSEQ multiplex PCR; TCRdb lists only in-frame clones, some missing. The sample has over 80,000 clones; approximately 91% are singletons. The specimen was peripheral blood, collected 28 days after the second AZD1222 dose. Receptors originate from an adult who received the AZD1222 COVID-19 vaccine.

To note about this clone: Different DNA sequences within this sample yield the same CDR3. The chain links TRBV20-1 to TRBJ1-1; possible D gene TRBD1, 5 bases. The CDR3 has 11 amino acids. Germline values: CDR1 DFQATT, CDR2 SNEGSKA (reference sequence). Trimming took 3 bases from V and 5 from J, leaving 7 bases between them. CDR3 residues: CSARGDTEAFF. As DNA, the CDR3 is TGCAGTGCTAGGGGGGATACTGAAGCTTTCTTT.

V usage is TRBV2 and J usage is TRBJ2-7; TRBD2 might be the D (5 bases). Trimming shortened V by 6 bases and J by 1 base, and 10 bases separated the two germline ends. In germline, CDR1 is SNHLY, CDR2 FYNNEI. CDR3 length: 13 residues. The CDR3: CASRDGSSYEQYF. The CDR3, as DNA: TGTGCCAGCAGAGATGGGAGTTCCTACGAGCAGTACTTC.

This chain uses TRBV6-2 or TRBV6-3 with TRBJ1-1; D ambiguous. The V gene's germline CDR1 is MNHEY and CDR2 SVGEGT. Trimming removed 6 bases from V and 8 bases from J, with 16 bases in between. The CDR3 spans 13 residues. Here the CDR3 DNA reads TGTGCCAGCAGCCATCATACAGCGACCGAAGCTTTCTTT. Protein: CASSHHTATEAFF.

The rearrangement uses TRBV25-1 and TRBJ2-3; 11 bases are a match to TRBD2. CDR3 length: 16 amino acids. The junction had 4 bases not matched to a gene; V was cut back by 3 bases and J by 2 bases. The germline V gene encodes CDR1 MGHDK and CDR2 SYGVNS. CDR3 residues: CASSDLTSGNTDTQYF. The CDR3 DNA reads TGTGCCAGCAGTGACTTGACTAGCGGGAACACAGATACGCAGTATTTT. Variable domain in full (rest from reference TRBV25-1 and TRBJ2-3): EADIYQTPRYLVIGTGKKITLECSQTMGHDKMYWYQQDPGMELHLIHYSYGVNSTEKGDLSSESTVSRIRTEHFPLTLESARPSHTSQYLCASSDLTSGNTDTQYFGPGTRLTVL.

This chain's CDR3 is CASSAGLAGDTGELFF. The CDR3 nucleotides are TGTGCCAGCAGCGCCGGACTAGCGGGGGACACCGGGGAGCTGTTTTTT. The rearrangement joins TRBV9 to TRBJ2-2; 13 bases line up with TRBD2. Germline CDR1 and CDR2: SGDLS and YYNGEE. The CDR3 runs 16 residues. J lost 3 bases, V lost 3 bases, and 2 bases had no gene match. Variable domain in full (rest from reference TRBV9 and TRBJ2-2): DSGVTQTPKHLITATGQRVTLRCSPRSGDLSVYWYQQSLDQGLQFLIQYYNGEERAKGNILERFSAQQFPDLHSELNLSSLELGDSALYFCASSAGLAGDTGELFFGEGSRLTVL.

The J gene is TRBJ1-2, the V gene TRBV4-2; D may be TRBD1 (6 bases). With 1 base removed from V and 1 base from J, the gap between germline ends came to 10 bases. Germline CDR1 and CDR2: LGHNA and YNFKEQ. There are 15 residues in the CDR3. The DNA for the CDR3 is TGTGCCAGCAGCCAAGTATCGGACAGTAACTATGGCTACACCTTC. It is translated as CASSQVSDSNYGYTF.

This rearrangement joins TRBV11-3 to TRBJ1-1; no firm D call. Trimming left V 5 bases short and J 5 bases short, with 12 bases between. Germline V gene lookup returns CDR1 SGHNT and CDR2 YENEEA. CDR3 size: 13 residues. CDR3 DNA sequence: TGTGCCAGCAGCGCTTTTGACGGGACTGAAGCTTTCTTT. This codes for CASSAFDGTEAFF.

The V gene is TRBV28, the J gene TRBJ2-5, with 10 bases identical to TRBD2. V lost 11 bases to trimming and J lost 5 bases; unmatched junction nucleotides: 14. Germline loops: CDR1 MDHEN, CDR2 SYDVKM. The length of the CDR3 is 15 residues. The CDR3 DNA reads as TGTGCCTCTGCAGCGGGAGGGCCTCAATCTGAGACCCAGTACTTC. Encoded protein: CASAAGGPQSETQYF.

The chain employs TRBV11-2 and TRBJ2-4, with TRBD2 identical over 10 bases. J was trimmed by 9 bases and V by 0 bases; bases with no gene match: 2. The germline gives CDR1 SGHAT, CDR2 FQNNGV. The CDR3 has 14 residues. CDR3 sequence (DNA): TGTGCCAGCAGCTTAGATCTAGCGGGAGCCATTCAGTACTTC. Residues: CASSLDLAGAIQYF.

This chain uses TRBV5-8 with TRBJ1-1; D unresolved. With 0 bases removed from V and 1 base from J, the gap between germline ends came to 10 bases. CDR1 SGHTS and CDR2 YDEGEE come from the germline V gene. CDR3 size: 15 residues. The CDR3: CASSLEFGRNTEAFF. CDR3 in DNA: TGTGCCAGCAGCTTGGAGTTTGGCAGGAACACTGAAGCTTTCTTT.

The J gene is TRBJ2-5, the V gene TRBV27; D perhaps matches TRBD2 (5 bases). The length of the CDR3 is 13 residues. Germline V gene lookup returns CDR1 MNHEY and CDR2 SMNVEV (reference sequence). V was clipped by 5 bases and J by 5 bases, with 12 bases between them. This CDR3 reads CASSPLGEETQYF. In nucleotides, the CDR3 is TGTGCCAGCAGTCCTTTGGGAGAGGAGACCCAGTACTTC.

The chain links TRBV6-5 to TRBJ2-1; possibly TRBD1 for D (6 bases). The CDR3 loop spans 13 amino acids. Per the germline V gene, CDR1 is MNHEY and CDR2 is SVGAGI. Trimming took 6 bases from V and 12 from J, leaving 18 bases between them. The CDR3 nucleotides are TGTGCCAGCAGCGCCTGGGACATGGCGGGGCAGTTCTTC. It encodes CASSAWDMAGQFF.

This rearrangement joins TRBV6-1 to TRBJ1-5; no reliable D call. V lost 1 base and J 1 base, leaving 8 bases between the germline ends. Germline V gene lookup returns CDR1 MNHNS and CDR2 SASEGT. This CDR3 spans 15 amino acids. In DNA form, the CDR3 reads TGTGCCAGCAGTGAAGAGAACGCCAGCAATCAGCCCCAGCATTTT. This sequence encodes CASSEENASNQPQHF.

This clone showed up just once. The V and J genes are TRBV3-1 (or the pseudogene TRBV3-2) and TRBJ2-7, with TRBD2 matching over 10 bases. The CDR3 spans 14 residues. Trimming cost V 1 base and J 5 bases; bases outside gene matches: 2. Germline assignment: CDR1 LGHDT and CDR2 YNNKEL (reference sequence). The chain's CDR3 is CASSQGGLADEQYF. The CDR3, as DNA: TGTGCCAGCAGCCAAGGAGGACTAGCGGACGAGCAGTACTTC.

This clone was observed a single time. The V and J genes are TRBV6-6 and TRBJ1-6; D perhaps matches TRBD1 (5 bases). The CDR3 sequence is 20 residues long. V lost 6 bases and J lost 0, with 24 bases in between. Germline lookup yields CDR1 MNHNY and CDR2 SVGAGI (reference sequence). CDR3 nucleotide sequence: TGTGCCAGCAGACGATCTCTCAGGGCCGGTGGGTCCTCCTATAATTCACCCCTCCACTTT. As protein: CASRRSLRAGGSSYNSPLHF.

The chain has TRBV24-1 and TRBJ2-1; no reliable D call. This CDR3 is 11 amino acids long. Per the germline V gene, CDR1 is KGHDR and CDR2 is SFDVKD. V shed 7 bases and J shed 6 bases, with 6 bases lying between them. CDR3 DNA: TGTGCCACCAGCTCTACCAATGAGCAGTTCTTC. Translating it yields CATSSTNEQFF.

The V and J genes are TRBV2 and TRBJ2-5; 8 nucleotides align to TRBD1. This CDR3 region has 15 residues. Trimming took 6 bases from V and 4 from J; bases not matched to a gene: 10. Per the germline V gene, CDR1 is SNHLY and CDR2 is FYNNEI. For the CDR3, the DNA is TGTGCCAGCAGGTCACAGGGGGTGGGCAGAGAGACCCAGTACTTC. Its translation: CASRSQGVGRETQYF.

This chain links TRBV28 with TRBJ1-3; 7 nucleotides agree with TRBD1. The germline V gene has CDR1 MDHEN and CDR2 SYDVKM. With 5 bases clipped from V and 9 bases from J, the junction kept 16 bases outside the gene matches. The length of the CDR3 is 16 residues. Here the CDR3 DNA reads TGTGCCAGCAGTGTGACAGGGTTCTCTGAAGGGGGCACCATATATTTT. Translated: CASSVTGFSEGGTIYF. Filled out from reference TRBV28 and TRBJ1-3, the complete variable domain reads DVKVTQSSRYLVKRTGEKVFLECVQDMDHENMFWYRQDPGLGLRLIYFSYDVKMKEKGDIPEGYSVSREKKERFSLILESASTNQTSMYLCASSVTGFSEGGTIYFGEGSWLTVV.